Each of the 32 T cell receptor beta chains below was sequenced from the same sample in a study of shared clonotypes between healthy human individuals. Sequenced by immunoSEQ multiplex PCR; TCRdb stores in-frame clones only, minus some. The table shows 950,000 to 1,300,000 clones, with 75% occurring only once. The material sequenced was memory CD4+ T cells sorted from blood. Subset denoted: CD45RA-negative fraction. Every receptor here comes from a man between 18 and 29 years old in good health.

The chain links TRBV19 to TRBJ1-4, with 9 bases matching TRBD1. The V gene's germline CDR1 is LNHDA and CDR2 SQIVND (reference sequence). There are 13 residues in the CDR3. After removal of 7 bases from V and 8 bases from J, the junction contained 5 bases not matched to a gene. In DNA form, the CDR3 reads TGTGCCAGTATCCGGGACAGGGTCGAAAAACTGTTTTTT. Amino acids: CASIRDRVEKLFF.

This clone turned up a few times. Other nucleotide sequences in the sample specify the same CDR3. The rearrangement uses TRBV2 and TRBJ1-1; the D is unclear. The V end lost 4 bases, the J end lost 1 base, and 7 bases lay between the germline ends. CDR3 size: 13 residues. CDR1 and CDR2 from the germline V gene are SNHLY and FYNNEI. The CDR3 DNA reads as TGTGCCAGCAGTGTAACGGAGAACACTGAAGCTTTCTTT. It translates to CASSVTENTEAFF.

This clone occurred many times. Additional DNA sequences in this sample encode the identical CDR3. The rearrangement joins TRBV28 to TRBJ1-2; D might be TRBD1 (6 bases). The CDR3 is 15 residues long. The germline V and J ends were trimmed by 0 bases and 0 bases, with 8 bases remaining between them. Germline CDR1 and CDR2: MDHEN and SYDVKM. In DNA form, the CDR3 reads TGTGCCAGCAGTTTATGGGGGGCTTCTAACTATGGCTACACCTTC. This encodes CASSLWGASNYGYTF.

This chain joins TRBV28 and TRBJ1-3, with D possibly being TRBD1 (5 bases). From germline, CDR1 is MDHEN and CDR2 SYDVKM. V lost 6 bases and J 1 base, leaving 22 bases between the germline ends. CDR3 length: 18 amino acids. The CDR3 sequence: CASSPPLFWGESGNTIYF. DNA for the CDR3: TGTGCCAGCAGCCCACCATTATTCTGGGGGGAATCTGGAAACACCATATATTTT. The complete variable domain, with remaining parts taken from reference TRBV28 and TRBJ1-3, reads DVKVTQSSRYLVKRTGEKVFLECVQDMDHENMFWYRQDPGLGLRLIYFSYDVKMKEKGDIPEGYSVSREKKERFSLILESASTNQTSMYLCASSPPLFWGESGNTIYFGEGSWLTVV.

This clone appeared a few times. The chain joins TRBV25-1 to TRBJ1-2; 12 bases match TRBD1. Germline-derived CDR1 and CDR2 are MGHDK and SYGVNS. The CDR3 contains 16 residues. After removal of 1 base from V and 7 bases from J, the junction contained 7 bases not matched to a gene. The CDR3, as DNA: TGTGCCAGCAGTGAATTAGTAGGGACAGGGGGCTTTGGCTACACCTTC. Translated: CASSELVGTGGFGYTF.

The chain combines TRBV10-3 with TRBJ2-7; 14 bases are shared with TRBD2. The ends lost 11 bases at V and 7 bases at J; junction bases unmatched: 7. Germline V gives CDR1 ENHRY, CDR2 SYGVKD. This CDR3 spans 13 amino acids. CDR3 sequence reads: CASGLAGGKEQYF. The CDR3 DNA is TGTGCCTCCGGACTAGCGGGAGGAAAAGAGCAGTACTTC.

With respect to this clone: Additional DNA sequences in this sample encode the identical CDR3. This chain links TRBV28 with TRBJ1-2; D is undetermined. V lost 3 bases and J 2 bases, leaving 10 bases between the germline ends. Germline V CDR1 and CDR2: MDHEN, SYDVKM. The length of the CDR3 is 14 residues. The CDR3 spells CASSLVSPNYGYTF. The DNA for the CDR3 is TGTGCCAGCAGTTTGGTTTCCCCCAACTATGGCTACACCTTC.

The rearrangement joins TRBV6-6 to TRBJ2-1; 7 bases agree with TRBD2. CDR1 MNHNY and CDR2 SVGAGI come from the germline V gene (reference sequence). The CDR3 totals 14 residues. With 4 bases clipped from V and 4 bases from J, the junction kept 4 bases outside the gene matches. The CDR3 nucleotides read TGTGCCAGCAGTTCAGCGGGGCGGTACAATGAGCAGTTCTTC. Translation gives CASSSAGRYNEQFF.

This CDR3 is CASSLGGGGDGYTF. The CDR3 bases are TGCGCCAGCAGCTTGGGGGGAGGCGGCGATGGCTACACCTTC. The chain couples TRBV5-1 to TRBJ1-2; D not resolved. The V end lost 0 bases, the J end lost 6 bases, and 12 bases lay between the germline ends. This CDR3 is 14 amino acids long. Germline V gene sequence: CDR1 SGHRS, CDR2 YFSETQ. The whole variable domain, remainder taken from reference TRBV5-1 and TRBJ1-2, is KAGVTQTPRYLIKTRGQQVTLSCSPISGHRSVSWYQQTPGQGLQFLFEYFSETQRNKGNFPGRFSGRQFSNSRSEMNVSTLELGDSALYLCASSLGGGGDGYTFGSGTRLTVV.

This clone was seen only a few times. This chain joins TRBV18 and TRBJ2-5; D is uncertain. The V and J ends lost 2 bases and 5 bases respectively, with 12 bases between them. Germline assignment: CDR1 KGHSH and CDR2 LQKENI. CDR3 length: 14 residues. The CDR3 is CASSPTSPMETQYF. CDR3 coding DNA: TGTGCCAGCTCACCAACAAGCCCAATGGAGACCCAGTACTTC.

The genes are TRBV7-2 and TRBJ1-1, with 7 bases fitting TRBD1. This CDR3 comprises 13 residues. Germline V gene lookup returns CDR1 SGHTA and CDR2 FQGNSA. The J segment lost 4 bases and the V segment lost 5 bases, leaving 4 bases of the junction unmatched. The CDR3 sequence is CASSPTGLTEAFF. As DNA, the CDR3 is TGTGCCAGCAGCCCGACAGGGCTCACTGAAGCTTTCTTT.

The CDR3 loop reads CASSNSTGARGEQFF. The CDR3 nucleotides are TGCGCCAGCAGCAACTCGACAGGGGCGAGGGGTGAGCAGTTCTTC. V is TRBV5-1 and J is TRBJ2-1; the match to TRBD1 covers 8 bases. Per germline, CDR1 SGHRS and CDR2 YFSETQ. Trimming cost V 4 bases and J 9 bases; bases outside gene matches: 12. The CDR3 sequence is 15 residues long.

The chain links TRBV4-1 to TRBJ1-5; no clear D gene. The CDR3 is 15 residues long. Germline V gene data show CDR1 as MGHRA and CDR2 as YSYEKL. V gave up 0 bases and J gave up 4 bases, with 10 bases separating them. CDR3 sequence reads: CASSQDGGWNQPQHF. The CDR3, as DNA: TGCGCCAGCAGCCAAGATGGAGGGTGGAATCAGCCCCAGCATTTT.

The V gene is TRBV5-6, the J gene TRBJ1-5; no firm D call. The ends were cut back, 2 bases at V and 2 bases at J, with 14 bases in the middle. Germline V gene lookup returns CDR1 SGHDT and CDR2 YYEEEE. This CDR3 contains 16 residues. The chain's CDR3 is CASSFKSPGGNQPQHF. In nucleotides, the CDR3 is TGTGCCAGCAGCTTCAAGTCACCCGGGGGCAATCAGCCCCAGCATTTT.

V and J are TRBV7-9 and TRBJ1-4; perhaps TRBD1 as D (6 bases). The CDR3 runs to 15 residues. The V gene's germline CDR1 is SEHNR and CDR2 FQNEAQ (reference sequence). The V end was cut by 3 bases, the J end by 2 bases, with 10 bases between. The CDR3 is CASSFAGATNEKLFF. The CDR3 nucleotides read TGTGCCAGCAGCTTCGCAGGGGCGACTAATGAAAAACTGTTTTTT.

The chain uses TRBV30 and TRBJ2-7, with TRBD1 identical over 8 bases. The CDR3 sequence is 15 residues long. CDR1 and CDR2 (germline): GTSNPN, SVGIG (reference sequence). The V segment lost 4 bases and the J segment 5 bases; nucleotides outside the gene matches: 13. The CDR3 loop reads CAWKELGQGAHEQYF. In DNA form, the CDR3 reads TGTGCCTGGAAGGAATTAGGCCAGGGGGCGCACGAGCAGTACTTC.

Worth noting for this clone: This may arise from a read error, as a much more abundant clone is one base away. The rearrangement joins TRBV27 to TRBJ2-2, with D uncertain. The CDR3 sequence is 10 residues long. Germline CDR1 is MNHEY and CDR2 is SMNVEV (reference sequence). Trimming shortened V by 8 bases and J by 5 bases, and 3 bases separated the two germline ends. This chain's CDR3 is CASATGELFF. The CDR3 DNA reads as TGTGCCAGCGCTACCGGGGAGCTGTTTTTT.

The chain is built from TRBV7-3 and TRBJ2-1; 7 nucleotides line up with TRBD1. After removal of 2 bases from V and 5 bases from J, the junction contained 6 bases not matched to a gene. Per germline, CDR1 SGHTA and CDR2 FQGTGA. The CDR3 extends over 15 amino acids. CDR3 DNA sequence: TGTGCCAGCAGCTTATCGGGACAGAAAAACAATGAGCAGTTCTTC. Residues: CASSLSGQKNNEQFF.

The chain employs TRBV18 and TRBJ2-3, with 10 bases identical to TRBD2. J was trimmed by 0 bases and V by 3 bases; bases with no gene match: 6. CDR1 is KGHSH and CDR2 is LQKENI in the germline V gene. The CDR3 spans 17 residues. The CDR3 loop is CASSPIQLAGSTDTQYF. CDR3 DNA sequence: TGTGCCAGCTCACCTATTCAACTAGCGGGGAGCACAGATACGCAGTATTTT.

The rearrangement joins TRBV28 to TRBJ2-7; D remains unclear. CDR1 and CDR2 (germline): MDHEN, SYDVKM. The CDR3 sequence is 13 residues long. Deletions cut 7 bases from V and 3 bases from J, with 13 bases between. CDR3 amino acids: CASKDYSLYEQYF. The CDR3 DNA reads as TGTGCCAGCAAGGATTACTCTCTCTACGAGCAGTACTTC.

The chain joins TRBV7-9 to TRBJ1-1; TRBD1 is a possible D gene (6 bases). Germline V gene lookup returns CDR1 SEHNR and CDR2 FQNEAQ (reference sequence). The CDR3 is 13 amino acids. The V end was cut by 5 bases, the J end by 7 bases, with 14 bases between. This chain's CDR3 is CASSPNRAREAFF. Written as DNA, the CDR3 is TGTGCCAGCAGCCCAAACAGGGCCCGTGAAGCTTTCTTT. The full variable domain, in which reference TRBV7-9 and TRBJ1-1 provide the parts outside the CDR3, is DTGVSQNPRHKITKRGQNVTFRCDPISEHNRLYWYRQTLGQGPEFLTYFQNEAQLEKSRLLSDRFSAERPKGSFSTLEIQRTEQGDSAMYLCASSPNRAREAFFGQGTRLTVV.

V and J are TRBV2 and TRBJ2-3, with D possibly matching TRBD1 (5 bases). Germline V gives CDR1 SNHLY, CDR2 FYNNEI. The CDR3 contains 14 residues. Trimming shortened V by 4 bases and J by 0 bases, and 8 bases separated the two germline ends. CDR3 amino acids: CASSAQVSTDTQYF. CDR3 coding DNA: TGTGCCAGCAGTGCACAGGTCAGCACAGATACGCAGTATTTT.

The CDR3 nucleotides read TGCGCCAGCACGCGGGAGGGGTACAATGAGCAGTTCTTC. It yields the protein CASTREGYNEQFF. This sequence joins TRBV5-1 and TRBJ2-1; 9 bases are shared with TRBD2. CDR3 size: 13 residues. V gave up 6 bases and J gave up 4 bases; unmatched junction bases: 2. The germline gives CDR1 SGHRS, CDR2 YFSETQ.

V gene TRBV10-2 combines with J gene TRBJ2-6; no clear D gene. V lost 6 bases and J lost 1, with 4 bases in between. CDR3 length: 13 amino acids. Germline CDR1 reads WSHSY; CDR2 reads SAAADI. CDR3 nucleotide sequence: TGCGCCAGCAGCGCATCTGGGGCCAACGTCCTGACTTTC. Protein product: CASSASGANVLTF.

V is TRBV18 and J is TRBJ1-4, with D unclear. V lost 4 bases, J lost 0 bases, and 3 bases lay in between. This CDR3 has 13 amino acids. Germline lookup yields CDR1 KGHSH and CDR2 LQKENI. The CDR3 DNA reads as TGTGCCAGCTCACAGACAACTAATGAAAAACTGTTTTTT. As protein: CASSQTTNEKLFF.

This chain connects TRBV7-2 to TRBJ2-7; 10 bases fit TRBD2. V dropped 1 base and J dropped 7; count of bases not matched to a gene: 7. Germline CDR1 SGHTA, CDR2 FQGNSA. The length of the CDR3 is 15 residues. The CDR3 DNA follows: TGTGCCAGCAGCTTAGGGCTAGCGGGAGTTGGTGAGCAGTACTTC. It translates to CASSLGLAGVGEQYF.

This rearrangement joins TRBV7-9 to TRBJ1-5; no clear D. The CDR3 consists of 13 residues. The V end was cut by 7 bases, the J end by 0 bases, with 7 bases between. Germline V gene lookup returns CDR1 SEHNR and CDR2 FQNEAQ (reference sequence). This chain's CDR3 is CASTRDSNQPQHF. Here the CDR3 DNA reads TGTGCCAGCACCAGAGATAGCAATCAGCCCCAGCATTTT. The variable domain in full, completed from reference TRBV7-9 and TRBJ1-5, reads DTGVSQNPRHKITKRGQNVTFRCDPISEHNRLYWYRQTLGQGPEFLTYFQNEAQLEKSRLLSDRFSAERPKGSFSTLEIQRTEQGDSAMYLCASTRDSNQPQHFGDGTRLSIL.

The chain joins TRBV5-1 to TRBJ2-7; 8 bases fit TRBD1. The CDR3 is 14 residues long. Germline lookup yields CDR1 SGHRS and CDR2 YFSETQ. The V and J ends lost 3 bases and 5 bases, in that order; junction bases with no gene match: 7. As DNA, the CDR3 is TGCGCCAGCAGCTACGGACAGGGCGCGGACGAGCAGTACTTC. Translating it yields CASSYGQGADEQYF.

The V gene is TRBV21-1, the J gene TRBJ1-5; the listed D gene, TRBD1, was not tested against the DNA. TRBV21-1 is a pseudogene locus. This CDR3 contains 17 residues. The CDR3 DNA follows: TGTGCCAGCAGCAAAGTGGGTAAACAGGGTAGGGGTCAGCCCCAGCATTTT. This gives the protein CASSKVGKQGRGQPQHF.

This chain uses TRBV27 with TRBJ1-3; 7 bases fit TRBD1. The length of the CDR3 is 15 residues. Per the germline V gene, CDR1 is MNHEY and CDR2 is SMNVEV (reference sequence). With 5 bases clipped from V and 0 bases from J, the junction kept 4 bases outside the gene matches. CDR3 in DNA: TGTGCCAGCAGTGCGGGGACAGCCTCTGGAAACACCATATATTTT. This sequence encodes CASSAGTASGNTIYF.

The chain combines TRBV25-1 with TRBJ1-2, with TRBD1 as a possible D gene (5 bases). Germline assignment: CDR1 MGHDK and CDR2 SYGVNS. V was trimmed by 2 bases and J by 1 base, leaving 8 bases between them. The CDR3 runs 14 residues. The CDR3 here is CASSEEGLNYGYTF. CDR3 sequence (DNA): TGTGCCAGCAGTGAAGAGGGGCTTAACTATGGCTACACCTTC.

This clone was detected only a few times. The chain is built from TRBV18 and TRBJ2-7, with D tentatively TRBD1 (5 bases). The length of the CDR3 is 13 residues. Germline loops: CDR1 KGHSH, CDR2 LQKENI. V was shortened by 3 bases and J by 6 bases, with 12 bases between the two germline ends. CDR3 DNA: TGTGCCAGCTCACCGAGAAGGGGTCTCGAGCAGTACTTC. Translating gives CASSPRRGLEQYF.